The sequence of this T cell receptor (beta chain) was determined in a study of CD8 T cells in ankylosing spondylitis. V gave up 1 base and J gave up 0 bases; unmatched junction bases: 18. The CDR3 is 21 residues long. Germline V lookup: CDR1 SGHTA, CDR2 FQGTGA. TCR beta libraries were made by quantitative 5'-RACE with molecular barcodes. TCRdb used MiXCR to reprocess the 5' RACE reads, holding one entry per CDR3 protein. The profile shows tens of thousands of distinct CDR3 sequences, more than 8.5% of them singletons. Notes on this clonotype: What it binds is unknown.

Study-wide findings and caveats: Characteristic of ankylosing spondylitis blood, it appeared, was a TCR beta motif comprising several highly homologous variants. Researchers reportedly found disease-linked clones significantly enriched in matched ankylosing spondylitis synovial fluid. Existing reports had already noted some motif variants in reactive arthritis synovial fluid and blood. Relatively scarce in peripheral blood, disease-linked clones were CD8+.

V gene TRBV7-3 combines with J gene TRBJ2-4; 7 bases are a match to TRBD2. The receptor comes from a male donor with ankylosing spondylitis. Sequenced material: blood, either unsorted or a sorted T cell fraction (not recorded which). The CDR3 here is CASSLIVSGTNWDLAKNIQYF. CDR3 in DNA: TGTGCCAGCAGCTTAATCGTTTCCGGGACTAATTGGGATCTAGCCAAAAACATTCAGTACTTC.